Described below is a single T cell receptor beta chain sequence and its context. Per the study methods: Amplification of reference gene primers provided the estimated nucleated cell counts. Data came from immunoSEQ multiplex PCR; TCRdb stores just in-frame clones and leaves some out. Clone size and V and J calls were adopted from that table, with D and trimming inferred from the DNA. Among 300,000 to 350,000 clones listed, 85% to 95% were seen once. This entry comes from a study of blood T cell repertoires in COVID-19. Study details: Samples taken during acute and convalescent COVID-19 were collected in the United States, Italy and Spain. The analysed material was cDNA or gDNA that came from T cells, B-cell-depleted T cells, or PBMCs.

Germline assignment: CDR1 SGDLS and CDR2 YYNGEE. The V end lost 3 bases, the J end lost 1 base, and 11 bases lay between the germline ends. This CDR3 is 14 amino acids long. Exposed volunteers were people who met a COVID-19 case within 2 weeks before study entry. The sequence was collected from a woman aged 30 to 39 who had been exposed to COVID-19. The J gene is TRBJ2-7, the V gene TRBV9; a possible D gene is TRBD2 (6 bases). Sequenced: PBMCs or T cells enriched from blood (not recorded which). The CDR3 sequence is CASSAFGGSYEQYF. The DNA for the CDR3 is TGTGCCAGCAGCGCCTTCGGGGGTTCCTACGAGCAGTACTTC.